This passage covers 31 T cell receptor beta chains from one sample sequenced in a study of tumor-infiltrating lymphocytes in primary liver carcinoma. The template, around 520 ng total RNA, yielded TCR beta cDNA made with a constant-region primer. The TCR beta library was amplified through three nested multiplex PCR rounds in a modified ARM-PCR procedure. With TRBV1-TRBV30 forward primers and a C-beta reverse primer, the first two PCR rounds were run for nine to eleven cycles each. TCRdb passed the multiplex PCR reads through MiXCR, listing each CDR3 protein once. Here the sample spans some 110,000 distinct CDR3 sequences, 60% to 75% being singletons. Unsorted bulk tissue (roughly 17-32 mg) underwent RNA and DNA co-extraction. The material sequenced was liver tumor tissue from sampling region 3. Noted subset: tumor region T3, left-lateral pole. These receptor sequences come from a woman aged 55-69 years with primary liver carcinoma and hepatitis B virus infection.

This chain joins TRBV20-1 and TRBJ2-6; 12 bases line up with TRBD1. Per the germline V gene, CDR1 is DFQATT and CDR2 is SNEGSKA (reference sequence). With V trimmed by 6 bases and J by 1 base, 7 bases remained unmatched. This CDR3 comprises 17 residues. For the CDR3, the DNA is TGCAGTGCCGGGCCGGGACAGGGGGCTTCTGGGGCCAACGTCCTGACTTTC. Translated, it gives CSAGPGQGASGANVLTF.

This clonotype was detected only a few times. The germline gene is not matched at one end of the junction; a read error may be the cause. The V call is TRBV11-3, the J call TRBJ2-1; D might be TRBD2 (6 bases). The CDR3 runs 18 residues. CDR1 SGHNT and CDR2 YENEEA come from the germline V gene. The CDR3 here is CASSLGQGGMAGYNEQFF. The DNA for the CDR3 is TGTGCCAGTAGCTTAGGTCAAGGCGGGATGGCCGGCTACAACGAGCAGTTCTTC.

The chain has TRBV5-1 and TRBJ2-1; 8 bases fit TRBD2. With V trimmed by 0 bases and J by 7 bases, 12 bases remained unmatched. Germline loops: CDR1 SGHRS, CDR2 YFSETQ. The CDR3 loop spans 17 amino acids. The CDR3 loop is CASSLDPSGRARNEQFF. The DNA for the CDR3 is TGCGCCAGCAGCTTGGACCCTTCCGGGAGGGCCAGAAATGAGCAGTTCTTC. The whole variable domain, remainder taken from reference TRBV5-1 and TRBJ2-1, is KAGVTQTPRYLIKTRGQQVTLSCSPISGHRSVSWYQQTPGQGLQFLFEYFSETQRNKGNFPGRFSGRQFSNSRSEMNVSTLELGDSALYLCASSLDPSGRARNEQFFGPGTRLTVL.

In regard to this clonotype: A read error may explain this, as a much larger clone is one base away. J is TRBJ2-5 and V is TRBV4-1, with D perhaps given as TRBD1 or TRBD2 (5 bases each). This CDR3 has 15 residues. The germline V gene encodes CDR1 MGHRA and CDR2 YSYEKL. The CDR3 DNA reads TGCGCCTGCAGCCAAGGGAGCAGGGACCAAGAGACCCAGTACTTC. Its translation is CACSQGSRDQETQYF.

The chain links TRBV12-3 or TRBV12-4 to TRBJ1-1, with D possibly matching TRBD1 (5 bases). Trimming pared 7 bases from V and 7 bases from J, leaving 16 bases between. CDR3 length equals 13 residues. DNA of the CDR3: TGTGCCAGCAATTCAGGGCCGAAGATTGAAGCTTTCTTT. Its protein product is CASNSGPKIEAFF.

This clonotype has only a few counts. Just one base apart from a much larger clone, this may be a read error. The genes are TRBV14 and TRBJ2-1, with 12 bases lining up with TRBD2. V was clipped by 7 bases and J by 9 bases; unmatched bases: 28. The CDR3 runs to 21 residues. Germline V CDR1 and CDR2: SGHDN, FVKESK. CDR3 sequence reads: CASNPLGRGGSETSGSGEQFF. The CDR3 nucleotides read TGTGCCAGCAACCCCCTCGGCCGCGGGGGTTCAGAGACTAGCGGGAGTGGTGAGCAGTTCTTC.

The table lists this clonotype with many counts. The gene calls are TRBV29-1 and TRBJ2-1; D is ambiguous. From germline, CDR1 is SQVTM and CDR2 ANQGSEA. The CDR3 runs to 13 residues. The CDR3 here is CSHRPSSYNEQFF. CDR3 DNA: TGCAGTCATCGCCCGAGCTCCTACAATGAGCAGTTCTTC.

This clonotype was counted between two and nine times. V is TRBV28 and J is TRBJ2-2, with D perhaps matching TRBD1 or TRBD2 (7 bases each). V lost 3 bases and J lost 5, with 10 bases in between. Looked up from germline, CDR1 is MDHEN and CDR2 is SYDVKM. This CDR3 is built from 14 residues. This CDR3 is CASSFQGGTGELFF. DNA of the CDR3: TGTGCCAGCAGTTTCCAGGGGGGGACCGGGGAGCTGTTTTTT.

This clonotype came up many times. This rearrangement joins TRBV11-2 to TRBJ2-5, with D perhaps being TRBD1 or TRBD2 (7 bases each). The CDR3 is 17 residues long. In germline, CDR1 is SGHAT, CDR2 FQNNGV. V dropped 5 bases and J dropped 5 bases, with 24 bases sitting between them. The CDR3 DNA follows: TGTGCCAGCAGCAGACCTACAGGGGCCACCGGGGGGGAGACCCAGTACTTC. Translation: CASSRPTGATGGETQYF.

As for this clonotype: In this CDR3 the conserved last residue, phenylalanine or tryptophan, is missing, so a read error is likely. The rearrangement links TRBV11-2 to TRBJ2-3; 11 nucleotides align to TRBD2. The CDR3 loop spans 15 amino acids. CDR1 SGHAT and CDR2 FQNNGV come from the germline V gene. Losses at the gene ends were 1 base for V and 4 bases for J; bases not matched to a gene: 1. The CDR3 DNA reads as TGTGCCAGCAGCTTAGGACTAGCGGGACCAGATACGCAGTATTAC. It translates to CASSLGLAGPDTQYY.

Details on this clonotype: A much bigger clone sits one base away, suggesting this may be a read error. The chain employs TRBV6-2 or TRBV6-3 and TRBJ2-7, with TRBD2 matching 13 bases. Germline loops: CDR1 MNHEY, CDR2 SVGEGT. The CDR3 has 16 amino acids. The CDR3 is CASRRLAGGPTYVQYF. For the CDR3, the DNA is TGTGCCAGCAGAAGACTAGCGGGAGGACCTACCTACGTGCAGTACTTC.

Turning to this clonotype: The final CDR3 position lacks the conserved phenylalanine or tryptophan, pointing to a likely read error. V gene TRBV11-2 combines with J gene TRBJ2-3; perhaps TRBD2 as D (5 bases). Trimming took off 5 bases at V and 4 bases at J, with 19 bases between the two ends. Germline CDR1 reads SGHAT; CDR2 reads FQNNGV. The CDR3 length is 16 residues. CDR3 nucleotide sequence: TGTGCCAGCAGCCCAACCCGGTTACAGAGGGCAGATACGCAGTATTCT. Amino acids: CASSPTRLQRADTQYS.

In the case of this clonotype: This may be a read error, as it is one base from a much larger clone. The rearrangement links TRBV5-1 to TRBJ1-2; possible D gene TRBD1, 5 bases. The germline CDR1 and CDR2 sequences are SGHRS and YFSETQ. V was shortened by 0 bases and J by 10 bases, with 16 bases between the two germline ends. The CDR3 totals 14 residues. CDR3 protein: CASSLVGGDSIYTF. DNA for the CDR3: TGCGCCAGCAGCTTGGTGGGGGGGGACTCCATCTACACCTTC. Full variable domain (missing parts from reference TRBV5-1 and TRBJ1-2): KAGVTQTPRYLIKTRGQQVTLSCSPISGHRSVSWYQQTPGQGLQFLFEYFSETQRNKGNFPGRFSGRQFSNSRSEMNVSTLELGDSALYLCASSLVGGDSIYTFGSGTRLTVV.

This clonotype has at least ten counts. This sequence joins TRBV29-1 and TRBJ1-5, with TRBD1 matching over 9 bases. The germline V gene has CDR1 SQVTM and CDR2 ANQGSEA. Trimming at V came to 6 bases and at J to 2 bases, leaving 5 bases not matched to a gene. The CDR3 consists of 14 residues. CDR3 loop: CSVGDRAGNQPQHF. The CDR3 DNA reads TGCAGCGTGGGGGACAGGGCTGGCAATCAGCCCCAGCATTTT.

A note on this clonotype: This clone may be a read error of a much larger clone one base away. The V gene is TRBV12-3 or TRBV12-4, the J gene TRBJ2-5, with D unresolved. CDR3 length equals 14 residues. Trimming took 4 bases from V and 5 from J, leaving 14 bases between them. The CDR3 loop is CASSYLHRHETQYF. CDR3 sequence (DNA): TGTGCCAGCAGTTATCTACACCGCCACGAGACCCAGTACTTC.

Points on this clonotype: Since no conserved phenylalanine or tryptophan closes the CDR3, a read error is the likely cause. The genes are TRBV11-2 and TRBJ2-1; D could derive from TRBD1 or TRBD2 (6 bases each). CDR1 and CDR2 from the germline V gene are SGHAT and FQNNGV. V dropped 6 bases and J dropped 9 bases, with 18 bases sitting between them. The CDR3 runs 14 residues. The CDR3 DNA reads as TGTGCCAGCAGACGAGGGGGGATTTTGCGTGAGCAGTTCCTC. Protein product: CASRRGGILREQFL.

The chain links TRBV29-1 to TRBJ2-5; D is perhaps TRBD1 or TRBD2 (5 bases each). Germline values: CDR1 SQVTM, CDR2 ANQGSEA. Deletions cut 6 bases from V and 5 bases from J, with 19 bases between. This CDR3 comprises 14 residues. Written as DNA, the CDR3 is TGCAGCGTCACGGGGCACTCGGGCGGGGAGACCCAGTACTTC. This gives the protein CSVTGHSGGETQYF.

With regard to this clonotype: Given a much more abundant clone one base away, this may be a read error. Without the conserved terminal phenylalanine or tryptophan, this CDR3 likely stems from a read error. This chain joins TRBV4-2 and TRBJ2-7; possible D gene TRBD2, 5 bases. Deletions cut 0 bases from V and 6 bases from J, with 15 bases between. The CDR3 length is 15 residues. CDR1 LGHNA and CDR2 YNFKEQ come from the germline V gene. Written as DNA, the CDR3 is TGTGCCAGCAGCCAAGATCTGGGAAGGGAGTCCGAGCAGTACCTC. Protein: CASSQDLGRESEQYL.

As to this clonotype: One end of the junction fails to match germline, which may point to a read error. This sequence joins TRBV4-1 and TRBJ2-1; 13 positions match TRBD2. The CDR3 loop spans 19 amino acids. Germline V gives CDR1 MGHRA, CDR2 YSYEKL. In DNA, the CDR3 is TGCGCCAGCAGCCAGGAGCGACTAGCGGGAGGCCGTCTCTGCAATGAGCGGTTCTTC. It specifies CASSQERLAGGRLCNERFF.

Notes on this clonotype: It is likely a read error, because the conserved phenylalanine at the end of the CDR3 is missing. The chain links TRBV12-3 or TRBV12-4 to TRBJ1-5; 8 nucleotides match TRBD1. The CDR3 is 12 amino acids. V dropped 10 bases and J dropped 9; count of bases not matched to a gene: 8. The CDR3 protein is CANSSGTGPQHL. The CDR3 DNA reads as TGTGCCAACAGCAGCGGGACAGGGCCCCAGCATTTG.

This clonotype was counted ten times or more. The chain carries TRBV6-1 and TRBJ1-5; 9 bases agree with TRBD1. This CDR3 spans 14 amino acids. The germline CDR1 and CDR2 sequences are MNHNS and SASEGT. J lost 7 bases, V lost 8 bases, and 9 bases had no gene match. DNA for the CDR3: TGTGCCAGCGGACAGGGGCCCGAAGGGCAGCCCCAGCATTTT. This gives the protein CASGQGPEGQPQHF.

About this clonotype: The conserved phenylalanine or tryptophan is not found at the CDR3 terminus, so this likely reflects a read error. The rearrangement links TRBV5-1 to TRBJ2-7, with D perhaps matching TRBD1 (6 bases). Germline CDR1 reads SGHRS; CDR2 reads YFSETQ. V was trimmed by 4 bases and J by 6 bases, leaving 20 bases between them. The CDR3 loop spans 15 amino acids. The CDR3 here is CASSLSQGSPSEQYL. The DNA for the CDR3 is TGCGCCAGCAGCCTGTCACAGGGTTCCCCCTCCGAGCAGTACTTG.

The rearrangement links TRBV28 to TRBJ2-5; 12 bases agree with TRBD2. Germline CDR1 reads MDHEN; CDR2 reads SYDVKM. Trimming removed 7 bases from V and 3 bases from J; junction bases left unmatched: 6. The CDR3 is made up of 15 amino acids. CDR3 in DNA: TGTGCCAGCAAGGCTAGCGGGAGGGGGGAAGAGACCCAGTACTTC. Its protein product is CASKASGRGEETQYF.

A note on this clonotype: The junction departs from the called germline gene at one end, perhaps through a read error. The chain links TRBV29-1 to TRBJ2-3; D possibly uses TRBD1 or TRBD2 (5 bases each). Germline-derived CDR1 and CDR2 are SQVTM and ANQGSEA. CDR3 size: 13 residues. CDR3 sequence (DNA): TGCAGCGTCGGGACCGCAGTGGGGGATATGCAGTATTTT. It specifies CSVGTAVGDMQYF.

To note about this clonotype: A read error may produce the germline difference seen at one junction end. CDR3: CVSSVSGGFSYNEQFF. As DNA, the CDR3 is TGCGTCAGCAGTGTGTCGGGCGGGTTCTCCTACAATGAGCAGTTCTTC. The chain joins TRBV10-1 to TRBJ2-1; tentative D call: TRBD2 (5 bases). Germline CDR1 WNHNN, CDR2 SYGVQD (reference sequence). This CDR3 contains 16 residues.

Concerning this clonotype itself: A much bigger clone sits one base away, suggesting this may be a read error. The CDR3, as DNA: TGTGCCAGGGGTGGCCCAGGAGGCGAGCAGTACTTC. It codes for CARGGPGGEQYF. J is TRBJ2-7 and V is TRBV6-5; the D gene is possibly TRBD2 (5 bases). The germline V and J ends were trimmed by 9 bases and 6 bases, with 15 bases remaining between them. The CDR3 loop spans 12 amino acids. Germline values: CDR1 MNHEY, CDR2 SVGAGI.

On this clonotype: One base away lies a much larger clone, so this may be a sequencing read error. Without the conserved terminal phenylalanine or tryptophan, this CDR3 likely stems from a read error. CDR3 DNA: TGTGCCAGCAGGGAACAGGGACGCGAGACCCAGTACATC. It specifies CASREQGRETQYI. This sequence joins TRBV12-3 or TRBV12-4 and TRBJ2-5, with D possibly TRBD1 on 6 matching bases. The CDR3 runs 13 residues. The V end lost 6 bases, the J end lost 5 bases, and 13 bases lay between the germline ends.

This clonotype was detected ten times or more. The chain couples TRBV6-6 to TRBJ2-7, with D perhaps TRBD1 (7 bases). The CDR3 has 14 amino acids. The germline V gene has CDR1 MNHNY and CDR2 SVGAGI (reference sequence). Deletions cut 4 bases from V and 5 bases from J, with 15 bases between. Written as DNA, the CDR3 is TGTGCCAGCAGTTCGCTCAGGGGGGCCCACGAGCAGTACTTC. This encodes CASSSLRGAHEQYF.

This clonotype was observed a handful of times. A much larger clone differs from this one at a single base, so this may be a read error. The gene calls are TRBV4-2 and TRBJ2-7; TRBD2 aligns across 11 bases. The CDR3 is 17 residues long. Germline CDR1 LGHNA, CDR2 YNFKEQ. The CDR3 DNA is TGTGCCAGCAACCAAGATACGACTAGCGGGGTCCTGAGGGAGCAGTACTTC. Its protein is CASNQDTTSGVLREQYF.

This clonotype was counted a few times. A much larger clone sits a single nucleotide away, making a read error possible. The genes are TRBV7-9 and TRBJ1-5; D perhaps matches TRBD1 (5 bases). The CDR3 covers 12 residues. Germline V lookup: CDR1 SEHNR, CDR2 FQNEAQ (reference sequence). The CDR3 DNA sequence: TGTGTCAGCAGCTTATTGGGGGAGCCCCAGCATTTT. Amino acid sequence: CVSSLLGEPQHF.

This clonotype has at least ten counts. V is TRBV28 and J is TRBJ2-5; D perhaps matches TRBD1 (5 bases). V dropped 6 bases and J dropped 2 bases, with 13 bases sitting between them. Germline V gene lookup returns CDR1 MDHEN and CDR2 SYDVKM. The CDR3 extends over 14 amino acids. CDR3 in amino acids: CASSRQTVQETQYF. As DNA, the CDR3 is TGTGCCAGCAGCCGACAGACGGTACAAGAGACCCAGTACTTC.